The clone carrying this TCR beta chain was seen ten or more times. This sample was included in a study of T cells in Graves' hyperthyroidism and ophthalmopathy. It was at first hyperthyroidism diagnosis, before any ophthalmopathy symptoms, that the blood sample was taken. This CDR3 contains 16 residues. From germline, CDR1 is DFQATT and CDR2 SNEGSKA (reference sequence). J gave up 0 bases and V 4 bases, and 5 bases lay outside the gene matches. Researchers amplified the TCR beta CDR3 regions from RNA transcripts. First-round RT-PCR of the TCR CDR3 relied on the HTBI primer set. A single record per CDR3 protein comes from TCRdb applying MiXCR to the multiplex PCR reads. Of about 350,000 distinct CDR3 sequences in the sample, approximately 18% were seen once.

The sequencing input was blood. The V call is TRBV20-1, the J call TRBJ2-7; 14 nucleotides align to TRBD2. The sequence was obtained from a woman in her 30s with Graves' hyperthyroidism that later progressed to Graves' ophthalmopathy. CDR3 amino acids: CSATGLAGGLSYEQYF. CDR3 bases: TGCAGTGCTACCGGACTAGCGGGAGGCCTCTCCTACGAGCAGTACTTC.